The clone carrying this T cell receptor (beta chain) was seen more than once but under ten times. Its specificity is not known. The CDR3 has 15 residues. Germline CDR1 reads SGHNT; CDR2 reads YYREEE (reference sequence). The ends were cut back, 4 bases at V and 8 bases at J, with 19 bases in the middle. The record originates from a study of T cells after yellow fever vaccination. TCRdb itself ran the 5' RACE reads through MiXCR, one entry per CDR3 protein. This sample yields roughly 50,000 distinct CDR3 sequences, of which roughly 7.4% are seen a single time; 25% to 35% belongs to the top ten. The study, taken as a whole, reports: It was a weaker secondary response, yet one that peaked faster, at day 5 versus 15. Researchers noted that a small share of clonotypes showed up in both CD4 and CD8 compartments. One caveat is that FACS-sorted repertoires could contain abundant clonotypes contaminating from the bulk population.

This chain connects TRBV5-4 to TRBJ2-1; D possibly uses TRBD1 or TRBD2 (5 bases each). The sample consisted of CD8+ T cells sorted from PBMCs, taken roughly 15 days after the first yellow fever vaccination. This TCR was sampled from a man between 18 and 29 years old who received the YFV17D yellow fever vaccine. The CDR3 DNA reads TGTGCCAGCAGCCACTGGAACATTAGGGGAGATGAGCAGTTCTTC. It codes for CASSHWNIRGDEQFF. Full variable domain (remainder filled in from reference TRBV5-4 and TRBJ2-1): ETGVTQSPTHLIKTRGQQVTLRCSSQSGHNTVSWYQQALGQGPQFIFQYYREEENGRGNFPPRFSGLQFPNYSSELNVNALELDDSALYLCASSHWNIRGDEQFFGPGTRLTVL.